The clone carrying this T cell receptor (beta chain) was picked up a small number of times. This entry comes from a study of blood T cell repertoires in COVID-19. Study summary: The United States, Italy and Spain provided the acute and convalescent COVID-19 samples. Sample material is recorded as cDNA or gDNA derived from T cells, B-cell-depleted T cells, or PBMCs.

Germline assignment: CDR1 LGHNA and CDR2 YNFKEQ. CDR3 length: 16 residues. The V and J ends lost 0 bases and 2 bases respectively, with 12 bases between them. Per the original methods: The assay estimated nucleated cells by amplifying reference gene primers. TCRdb keeps only in-frame clones here, not all; method: immunoSEQ multiplex PCR. V, J and clone size are those of that table, while D and trimming were read from the DNA. Of about 53,000 clones listed, around four fifths were seen once; the top ten hold about 2.7%. The sample taken for sequencing was peripheral blood. The chain has TRBV4-2 and TRBJ2-3, with D tentatively TRBD2 (6 bases). This TCR came from a woman aged 55-70 years with acute or convalescent COVID-19. This chain's CDR3 is CASSQEGTHFTDTQYF. CDR3 bases: TGTGCCAGCAGCCAAGAGGGGACTCATTTCACAGATACGCAGTATTTT.